Detailed here is one T cell receptor (beta chain). Its cognate antigen has yet to be identified. The input lacks base qualities; no much larger clone sits a single base away. V drops 1 base and J drops 5 bases, leaving 12 bases in between. The germline V gene (reference sequence) yields SGHNT for CDR1 and YYREEE for CDR2. The CDR3 starts with the cysteine, ends with the phenylalanine, and has 14 residues. Only CDR3 DNA remains: 42 bases, in frame from the first base. Patients were selected on the basis of adequate residual fresh-frozen tumor tissue and more than two years of available survival data. None of the glioblastoma patients carried an isocitrate dehydrogenase mutation, although molecular status otherwise varied. PBMC were collected before vaccination, two weeks after the third vaccination, and at tumor progression if tumor progression occurred. Genomic DNA was extracted with the Qiagen DNeasy Blood extraction Kit.

This sample is drawn from a study of glioma-infiltrating T cells after dendritic cell vaccination (dated by TCRdb to 2016 to 2018). Some background on the complete study: Of the approximately 15 glioblastoma patients in the cohort, all drawn from Phase I and II dendritic cell vaccination trials, 9 were newly diagnosed and 6 had recurrent disease. Patients received autologous tumor lysate-pulsed dendritic cell vaccination between about 2003 and 2013. The vaccine was prepared from monocyte-derived dendritic cells that were cultured for approximately seven days with IL-4 and GM-CSF and then pulsed overnight with autologous tumor lysate. Patients received three intradermal dendritic cell vaccine injections at biweekly intervals in the arm below the axilla. In glioblastoma patients vaccinated with dendritic cells, deep sequencing of TCR beta CDR3 regions served to measure tumor-infiltrating lymphocyte content and to compare repertoires between tumor and blood. Survival after dendritic cell vaccination was correlated with TCR sequencing metrics, such as TIL content and the overlap between tumor and blood repertoires.

TCRB CDR3 regions were amplified from 2 to 2.5 ug genomic DNA, or all available DNA if less, using the immunoSEQ assay. For multiplex PCR, 60 forward primers for TCR V beta segments and 13 reverse primers for J beta segments were used. To estimate reads per starting template, synthetic control templates were spiked into each sample at limiting dilution. The Illumina HiSeq System generated 87 bp sequencing reads. In the source study's methods: PCR and sequencing errors were removed by merging closely related sequences with a nearest neighbor algorithm. TCR overlap was defined as the percentage of unique tumor TCR beta sequences that were also present in the same patient's peripheral blood. TCRdb took this table from immuneACCESS and kept in-frame rearrangements with V and J called. Such tables lack part of the clones; where checked against another copy, unresolved V genes explain under half of the gap, and the rest is unexplained. That table furnishes V, J and clone size, whereas the DNA furnished D and trimming. The sample table shows roughly 98,000 clones, and around 84% are seen once. Roughly 14% of the sample belongs to the ten largest clones.

General findings and caveats noted by the study authors: After dendritic cell vaccination, a higher estimated pretreatment TIL content predicted longer time to progression and overall survival. TCR clonality showed no direct relationship with survival, which suggests that a diverse polyclonal response may be important. The TCR overlap response model with three groups was called speculative and said to need prospective validation. The cohort was small and heterogeneous, few patients had complete blood and tumor sets, and even fewer had initial-recurrent tumor pairs.

The chain links TRBV5-4 with TRBJ2-5; the D gene identity is not certain. The source material was blood, sampled before dendritic cell vaccination. The origin of this receptor is a human donor with glioblastoma. Here is the DNA: TGTGCCAGCAGCTTGACGAAGAGGTTGGAGACCCAGTACTTC. Its translation is CASSLTKRLETQYF.